This T cell receptor beta chain was sequenced in a study of T-cell reconstitution after alpha-beta-depleted transplantation in children. Unique molecular identifiers were incorporated into the prepared TCRbeta library. MiXCR, run by TCRdb on the PCR reads, gives a single entry per CDR3 protein. The sample has about 830,000 distinct CDR3 sequences; roughly 15% are singletons. Comments on this clonotype: Its specificity is unknown.

Study-level findings and limits: Recipient T cells and thymic progenitors that survived were the source of the high TCRbeta diversity seen at day 60 in some patients. Expanded graft clones numbering several hundred reportedly gave rise to alpha-beta T cells about two months after transplant. T-cell numbers and diversity one year post-transplant derived largely from freshly generated T cells.

The V end was cut by 6 bases, the J end by 2 bases, with 20 bases between. Germline CDR1 reads DFQATT; CDR2 reads SNEGSKA (reference sequence). The CDR3 is made up of 15 amino acids. Sequencing used PBMCs, mostly from graft donor cells, obtained 360 days after TCRalphabeta/CD19-depleted stem cell transplant. The clonotype comes from a male patient younger than 18 who had a stem cell transplant for acute lymphoblastic leukemia, so the T cells may come from the graft donor. The genes are TRBV20-1 and TRBJ2-7; a weak D match, TRBD1 (5 bases). Written as DNA, the CDR3 is TGCAGTGCGAGTTTCAGGACAACAACCACCTACGAGCAGTACTTC. Its translation is CSASFRTTTTYEQYF.